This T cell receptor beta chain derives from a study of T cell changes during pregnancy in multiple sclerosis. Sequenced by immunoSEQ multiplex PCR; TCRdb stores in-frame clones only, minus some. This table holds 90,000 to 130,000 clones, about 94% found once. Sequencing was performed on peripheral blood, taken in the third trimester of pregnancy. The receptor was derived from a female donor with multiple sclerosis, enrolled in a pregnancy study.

The CDR3 protein is CASSEEGVVTDTQYF. The CDR3 DNA sequence: TGTGCCAGCAGTGAGGAGGGAGTGGTTACAGATACGCAGTATTTT. The chain uses TRBV25-1 and TRBJ2-3; D might be TRBD2 (6 bases). Per the germline V gene, CDR1 is MGHDK and CDR2 is SYGVNS. Trimming stripped 3 bases from V and 3 bases from J, with 13 bases between. The CDR3 is made up of 15 amino acids.